The source of this T cell receptor beta chain is a study of cytomegalovirus exposure and HLA in healthy donors. CDR3 length equals 14 residues. Germline CDR1 and CDR2: SGHTA and FQGTGA. V lost 2 bases and J lost 3, with 8 bases in between. In the PCR, 60 Vbeta and 13 Jbeta primers were used. Measured with immunoSEQ multiplex PCR; TCRdb has only the in-frame clones, and not every one. The data hold 120,000 to 150,000 clones, with around three quarters observed a single time. This clonotype originated in a middle-aged man in good health and CMV-seropositive. The chain couples TRBV7-3 to TRBJ2-1; D might be TRBD2 (5 bases). Input material: PBMCs. The CDR3 sequence is CASSLEGGYNEQFF. The CDR3 DNA reads TGTGCCAGCAGCTTAGAGGGTGGCTACAATGAGCAGTTCTTC.